One TCR beta chain is described in this entry. This receptor's antigen is unknown. The record has no base qualities; no much larger clone is one base away. The CDR3 sequence holds 14 residues, the cysteine and phenylalanine included. Only the CDR3 part of the read is kept: 42 bases, read in frame from the first base. The germline V gene (reference sequence) specifies GTSNPN as CDR1 and SVGIG as CDR2. V loses 0 bases of germline sequence and J loses 0 bases, and the interval between the two ends is 6 bases. Participants in the prospective study were aged about 18 to 90 years, lived in about two dozen United States geographic areas, and enrolled through a virtual design. To assign participants to cohorts, the prospective study relied on clinical history that participants themselves reported in a screening survey and a study questionnaire. For ImmuneRACE Cohort 3, a participant was defined as recovered based on two consecutive negative NP/OP PCR tests, clearance by a healthcare professional, or resolution of symptoms. Each participant in the prospective study had whole blood, serum and a nasopharyngeal or oropharyngeal swab collected by mobile phlebotomists. Participants in the prospective study had the option to provide additional blood draws and questionnaires over a roughly two-month period. Blood samples from the prospective study were shipped frozen or at room temperature prior to DNA extraction.

This entry is derived from a study of blood T cell repertoires in COVID-19 (dated by TCRdb to about 2020). As for the study more broadly: Collaborator samples came from the United States, Italy and Spain and covered acute and convalescent phases of COVID-19. The material from the prospective study consisted of cDNA or gDNA derived from T cells, B-cell-depleted T cells, or PBMCs. A de-identified subject ID, COVID-19 status, age in years and sex were almost always included in the sample metadata. Where available, HLA class I and class II types were taken from metadata supplied by the sample provider and were not determined by assay-based typing. The dataset comprised deeply sampled blood TCRbeta repertoires from subjects exposed to, actively infected with, or recovered from COVID-19. The samples were drawn from two sources: the first 160 participants of the ongoing ImmuneRACE study, and 1,254 subjects contributed by 6 global collaborators. The repertoires were released in a freely available public database intended as a resource for research on the immune response to SARS-CoV-2.

General conclusions and limits of the study: Clinical and demographic metadata were provided uncurated, with the amount varying by source and participant.

The immunoSEQ Assay, a bias-controlled multiplex PCR, was used to amplify TCRbeta CDR3 regions from genomic DNA. From the authors' description of their analysis: Within the assay, amplification of reference gene primers was used to estimate how many nucleated cells each sample contained. Sequence reads were collapsed and filtered to measure the absolute abundance of every unique TCRbeta CDR3 rearrangement. Productive Simpson clonality was computed per sample as the square root of Simpson's diversity index over productive rearrangements. What TCRdb holds here is the immuneACCESS table cut down to in-frame rearrangements. Part of the clones is not present; checked against another copy, under half of the missing clones reflect an unresolved V gene, and the others are unexplained. V and J calls and clone size are as listed in that table; D and trimming were resolved from the DNA. The sample table holds over 150,000 clones, of which approximately 85% were seen once. The ten largest make up 5% to 7.5% of the sample.

The clonotype was recovered from a man aged 40-49 years who had recovered from COVID-19. The chain is assembled from TRBV30 and TRBJ1-3; the best D guess is TRBD1, with 5 bases matching. Sequencing was done on a sample of PBMCs or T cells enriched from blood (not recorded which). The DNA is TGTGCCTGGAGTGTACAGGTCTCTGGAAACACCATATATTTT. The translation is CAWSVQVSGNTIYF.